This T cell receptor (beta chain) was identified in a study of beta chain features in type 1 diabetes (dated by TCRdb to 2016 to 2019). Background on the whole study: Patients and healthy donors did not differ in mean age, gender distribution, total cell number or subset yield. A total of about 100,000,000 sorted cells were examined across all samples, and RNA yield correlated strongly with the number of cells per subset. The study compared the TCRB repertoires of sorted circulating CD4+ T cell subsets in recently diagnosed type 1 diabetes patients with those in matched healthy donors. Naive and central memory subsets were obtained from all 30 or so donors, but regulatory and stem cell-like memory subsets were isolated from only 8 patients and 8 healthy donors. Paper-wide results and their limitations: Naive, central memory and regulatory TCRB repertoires appeared more similar among patients than among healthy donors. A moderate but significant shortening of TCRB CDR3 length was observed in type 1 diabetes patients in all four CD4+ subsets. PCR might favor shorter templates, but patient and control samples were amplified and corrected together, so any skew would affect both groups equally. Because cDNA rather than genomic DNA was sequenced, highly expressing activated cells could have been over-represented, although no difference in activation and CD3 levels was found between groups. Fewer insertions and more nucleotide deletions at VDJ recombination sites were observed in patients with type 1 diabetes, implying thymic rearrangement abnormalities. Because the HLA sub-analyses included only small numbers of individuals, any influence of HLA type on TCRB rearrangement was left unresolved.

Details on this clone: Its antigen is unknown. Base qualities are missing; no much larger clone stands one base away.

From each donor, a single peripheral blood sample of approximately 110 mL on average was drawn into heparinised tubes. A BD FACSAria II and a panel including CD45RO, CCR7, CD25, CD127, CD95 and CD27 were used to sort naive, central memory, regulatory and stem cell-like memory CD4+ T cells. A purity above 95% was achieved for all sorted populations. PBMCs were separated immediately by Lymphoprep density gradient centrifugation and were stained directly, without being cultured. To minimize batch effects, samples were stained and sorted in pairs, one healthy donor with one patient per experiment. The entire amount of isolated RNA was reverse transcribed using the High Capacity cDNA Reverse Transcription Kit, so the sequenced TCRB transcripts were expressed ones. Naive, central memory and regulatory T cell samples underwent deep immunoSEQ sequencing, averaging about 3.5 million total reads per sample. Sorted cells were lysed in RLT buffer, and RNA was extracted using DNase-treated RNeasy Micro or Mini kits according to cell number. To prevent cross-contamination, each cell subset was processed individually, whereas patient and healthy donor samples were processed jointly. TCRB sequences were amplified from cDNA with the immunoSEQ multiplex PCR, producing 87-bp fragments spanning the CDR3 region. Sequencing of the amplicons was done on the Illumina HiSeq platform. The authors' pipeline ran thus. PCR bias was computationally corrected using synthetic template baselines, reads within Hamming distance 2 were collapsed, and singletons that could not be merged were discarded. Reads were aligned to IMGT to assign V, D and J genes, CDR3 length, and insertions or deletions at six rearrangement sites. Within each subset, clonotype counts were normalized to sorted cell number, and only after that were true diversity and Gini coefficients computed with the tcR R package. Repertoire sharing was quantified using the overlap coefficient calculated on TCRB nucleotide sequences. As a proxy for the pre-selection repertoire, out-of-frame TCRB sequences from naive cells were analyzed. TCRdb re-hosts the immuneACCESS table, in-frame sequences only. Its copies lack some clones; in the studies checked, an unresolved V gene accounts for under half of them, and the cause for the rest is not known. That table is the source of V, J and clone size, and D and trimming were worked out from the DNA. Within this sample are hundreds of thousands of clones, with roughly 13% of them counted one time only. Approximately 0.043% of the sample belongs to the ten largest clones.

CDR1 and CDR2 are read off the germline V gene (reference sequence) as SGHNT and YYREEE. The germline ends are 14 bases apart after V is trimmed by 5 bases and J by 0 bases. The CDR3 contains 15 residues, cysteine and phenylalanine counted. Only the CDR3 DNA stays, 45 bases, in frame from base 1. The sequence links TRBV5-4 to TRBJ1-1; perhaps TRBD1 is the D gene, with 5 bases matching. This receptor was taken from a young man with type 1 diabetes. Sequenced input: naive CD4+ T cells from blood. This specimen's cell subset or site label, interpreted: true naive CD4+ T cells. The bases are TGTGCCAGCAGGGCCGGGACGGACATGAACACTGAAGCTTTCTTT. This sequence encodes CASRAGTDMNTEAFF. Here the CDR3 is joined to the reference TRBV5-4 and TRBJ1-1 genes, and the full variable domain is: ETGVTQSPTHLIKTRGQQVTLRCSSQSGHNTVSWYQQALGQGPQFIFQYYREEENGRGNFPPRFSGLQFPNYSSELNVNALELDDSALYLCASRAGTDMNTEAFFGQGTRLTVV.